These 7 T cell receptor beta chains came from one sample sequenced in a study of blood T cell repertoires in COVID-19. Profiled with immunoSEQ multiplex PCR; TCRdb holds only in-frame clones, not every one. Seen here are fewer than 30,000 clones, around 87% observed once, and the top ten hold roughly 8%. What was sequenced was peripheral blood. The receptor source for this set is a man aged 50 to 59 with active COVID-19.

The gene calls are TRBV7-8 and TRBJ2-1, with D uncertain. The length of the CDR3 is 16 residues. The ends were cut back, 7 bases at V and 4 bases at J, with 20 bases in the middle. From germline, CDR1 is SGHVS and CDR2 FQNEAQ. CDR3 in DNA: TGTGCCAGCAATCTAGTACGCGCAGCCTATTACAATGAGCAGTTCTTC. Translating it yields CASNLVRAAYYNEQFF.

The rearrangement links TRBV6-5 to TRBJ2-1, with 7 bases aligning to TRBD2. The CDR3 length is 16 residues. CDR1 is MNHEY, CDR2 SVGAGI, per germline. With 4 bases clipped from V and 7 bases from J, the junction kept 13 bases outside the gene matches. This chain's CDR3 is CASSSSRLAIGNEQFF. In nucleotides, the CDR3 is TGTGCCAGCAGTTCCTCCCGACTAGCCATTGGGAATGAGCAGTTCTTC.

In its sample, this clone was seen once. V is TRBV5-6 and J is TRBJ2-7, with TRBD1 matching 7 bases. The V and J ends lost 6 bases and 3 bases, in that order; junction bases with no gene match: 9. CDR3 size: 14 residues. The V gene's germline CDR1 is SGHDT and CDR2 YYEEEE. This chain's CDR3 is CASTDQGVNYEQYF. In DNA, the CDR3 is TGTGCCAGCACCGATCAGGGGGTCAACTACGAGCAGTACTTC.

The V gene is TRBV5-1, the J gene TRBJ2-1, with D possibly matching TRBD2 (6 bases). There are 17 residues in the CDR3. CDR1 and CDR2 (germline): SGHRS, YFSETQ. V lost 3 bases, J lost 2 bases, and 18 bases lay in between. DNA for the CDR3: TGCGCCAGCAGCTCGAGGAGGACGGGGGTCGCCTACAATGAGCAGTTCTTC. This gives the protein CASSSRRTGVAYNEQFF.

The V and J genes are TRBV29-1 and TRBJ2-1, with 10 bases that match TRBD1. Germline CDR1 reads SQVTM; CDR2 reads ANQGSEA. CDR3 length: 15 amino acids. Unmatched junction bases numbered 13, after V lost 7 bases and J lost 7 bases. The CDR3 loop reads CSAVWGTGVSNEQFF. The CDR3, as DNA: TGCAGCGCTGTTTGGGGGACAGGGGTATCAAATGAGCAGTTCTTC.

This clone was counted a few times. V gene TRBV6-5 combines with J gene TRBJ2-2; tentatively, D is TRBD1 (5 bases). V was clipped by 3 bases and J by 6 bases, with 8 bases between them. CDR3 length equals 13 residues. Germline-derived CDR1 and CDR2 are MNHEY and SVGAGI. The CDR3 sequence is CASSYARAGELFF. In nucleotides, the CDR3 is TGTGCCAGCAGTTATGCCAGGGCCGGGGAGCTGTTTTTT.

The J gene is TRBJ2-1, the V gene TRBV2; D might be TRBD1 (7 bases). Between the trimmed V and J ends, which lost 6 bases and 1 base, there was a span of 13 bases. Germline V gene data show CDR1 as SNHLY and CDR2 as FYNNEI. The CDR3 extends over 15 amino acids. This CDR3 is CASRGGTVSYNEQFF. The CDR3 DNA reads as TGTGCCAGCAGAGGAGGGACAGTTTCCTACAATGAGCAGTTCTTC.